The clone carrying this T cell receptor beta chain showed up just once. Its antigen is currently unknown. Deletions cut 4 bases from V and 4 bases from J, with 14 bases between. Germline lookup yields CDR1 SGDLS and CDR2 YYNGEE. This CDR3 has 14 residues. This specimen belongs to a study of Graves' ophthalmopathy and Graves' hyperthyroidism. For repertoire sequencing, the TCR beta CDR3 regions were amplified from RNA transcripts. The library came from an HTBI-primed first-round RT-PCR and a second-round multiplex PCR. TCRdb processed the multiplex PCR reads anew with MiXCR; each CDR3 protein has one entry. Altogether 200,000 to 300,000 distinct CDR3 sequences are present, 45% being singletons, with the ten largest covering about half. Whole-study results and caveats: In predicting ophthalmopathy progression, the model reached nearly 71% sensitivity and roughly 75% specificity. Blood also carried most expanded thyroid clonotypes exceeding 0.001 frequency.

A duration under 3 months, NOSPECS ≥4, CAS ≥3 and moderate-to-severe activity characterized the donors with ophthalmopathy. The PBMC fraction was derived from less than 11 ml of fresh peripheral blood. The sequencing sample was made of peripheral blood. This clonotype was obtained from an adult man with Graves' ophthalmopathy. The chain is built from TRBV9 and TRBJ1-1; D possibly corresponds to TRBD1 (5 bases). The CDR3 DNA reads as TGTGCCAGCAGCTACGCCGGGGACCTCACTGAAGCTTTCTTT. It specifies CASSYAGDLTEAFF.